This T cell receptor (beta chain) was obtained from a study of regulatory and conventional T cells in RAG deficiency. The data were produced by immunoSEQ multiplex PCR, yet TCRdb's version contains in-frame clones alone and is incomplete. The sample lists under 45,000 clones; about 76% were seen once. The sorted conventional CD4+ T cells were CD25-low and CD127-high, with genomic DNA sequenced. This clone was picked up one time. This CDR3 region has 16 residues. Germline V CDR1 and CDR2: SGHTA, FQGNSA. V was cut by 1 base and J by 1 base, with 13 bases left in between. This sample was shared with a second study, whose subject was regulatory T cells. This second study says: The primer mix had 52 TRBV and 13 TRBJ primers. Skewed V and J usage and few unique V-J pairs marked patient repertoires, most in Tregs.

This receptor was identified in a human donor in good health. V is TRBV7-2 and J is TRBJ1-1, with D unresolved. Material: CD4+ effector T cells sorted from blood. In DNA, the CDR3 is TGTGCCAGCAGCTTAGTCCGGAACCGGGCGAACACTGAAGCTTTCTTT. Translating it yields CASSLVRNRANTEAFF.